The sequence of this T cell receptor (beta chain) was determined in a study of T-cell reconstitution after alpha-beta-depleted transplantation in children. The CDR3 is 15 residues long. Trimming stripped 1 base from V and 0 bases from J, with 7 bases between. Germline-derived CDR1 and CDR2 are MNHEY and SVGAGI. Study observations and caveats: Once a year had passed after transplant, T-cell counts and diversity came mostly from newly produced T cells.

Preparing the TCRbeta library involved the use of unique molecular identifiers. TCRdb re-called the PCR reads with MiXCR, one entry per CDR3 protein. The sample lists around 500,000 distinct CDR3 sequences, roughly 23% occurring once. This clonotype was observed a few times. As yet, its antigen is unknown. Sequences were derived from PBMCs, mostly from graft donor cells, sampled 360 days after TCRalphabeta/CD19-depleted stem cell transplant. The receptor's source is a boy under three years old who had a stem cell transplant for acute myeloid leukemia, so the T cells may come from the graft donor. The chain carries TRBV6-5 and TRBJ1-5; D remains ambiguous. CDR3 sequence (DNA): TGTGCCAGCAGTTACTACGCAGATAGCAATCAGCCCCAGCATTTT. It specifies CASSYYADSNQPQHF.